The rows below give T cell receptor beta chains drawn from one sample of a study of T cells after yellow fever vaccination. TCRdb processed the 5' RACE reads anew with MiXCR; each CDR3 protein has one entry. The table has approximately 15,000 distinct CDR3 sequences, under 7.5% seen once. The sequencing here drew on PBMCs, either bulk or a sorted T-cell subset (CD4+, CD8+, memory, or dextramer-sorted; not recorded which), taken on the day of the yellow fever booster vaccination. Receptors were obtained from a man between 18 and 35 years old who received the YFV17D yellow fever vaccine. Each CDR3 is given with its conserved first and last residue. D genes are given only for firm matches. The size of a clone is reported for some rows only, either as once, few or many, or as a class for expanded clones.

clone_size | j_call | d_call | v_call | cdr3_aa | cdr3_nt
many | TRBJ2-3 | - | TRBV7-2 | CASSLRGGEGDTQYF | TGTGCCAGCAGCTTAAGGGGGGGGGAAGGAGATACGCAGTATTTT
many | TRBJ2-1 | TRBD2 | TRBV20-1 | CSALLAENNEQFF | TGCAGTGCTCTACTAGCGGAGAACAATGAGCAGTTCTTC
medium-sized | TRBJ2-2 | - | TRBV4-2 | CASSQVSGTRPGELFF | TGTGCCAGCAGCCAAGTATCCGGGACCCGACCCGGGGAGCTGTTTTTT
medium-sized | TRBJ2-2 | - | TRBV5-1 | CASSPRRQEDTGELFF | TGCGCCAGCAGCCCCCGTAGACAGGAGGACACCGGGGAGCTGTTTTTT
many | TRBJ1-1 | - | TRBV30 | CAWSRGSEGTEAFF | TGTGCCTGGAGTAGAGGGTCGGAAGGCACTGAAGCTTTCTTT
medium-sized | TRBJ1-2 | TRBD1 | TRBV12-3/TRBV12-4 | CASSGGDRVGYGYTF | TGTGCCAGCAGTGGTGGGGACAGGGTCGGCTATGGCTACACCTTC
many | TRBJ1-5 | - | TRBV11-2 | CASSLTEGNQPQHF | TGTGCCAGCAGCTTAACCGAGGGCAATCAGCCCCAGCATTTT
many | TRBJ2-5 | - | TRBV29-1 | CSVGHGQETQYF | TGCAGCGTTGGTCACGGCCAAGAGACCCAGTACTTC
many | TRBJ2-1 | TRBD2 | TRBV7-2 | CASSFSSTSRVDEQFF | TGTGCCAGCAGCTTCTCCTCGACTAGCAGGGTCGATGAGCAGTTCTTC
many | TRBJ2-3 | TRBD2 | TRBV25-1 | CASSEAGGPDTQYF | TGTGCCAGCAGTGAAGCGGGGGGGCCAGATACGCAGTATTTT
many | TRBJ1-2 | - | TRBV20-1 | CSVTRPDSFYTF | TGCAGTGTTACACGACCTGACTCTTTCTACACCTTC
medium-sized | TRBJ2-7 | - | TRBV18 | CASSRESYEQYF | TGTGCCAGCTCACGCGAATCCTACGAGCAGTACTTC
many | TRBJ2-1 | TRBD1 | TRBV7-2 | CASSLATGVVNEQFF | TGTGCCAGCAGCTTAGCAACAGGGGTGGTTAATGAGCAGTTCTTC
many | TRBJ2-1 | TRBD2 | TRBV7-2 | CASSLERGGRDEQFF | TGTGCCAGCAGCTTAGAACGGGGGGGCCGGGATGAGCAGTTCTTC
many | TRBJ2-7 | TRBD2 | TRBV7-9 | CASSLLTSLYEQYF | TGTGCCAGCAGCTTACTGACTAGCCTGTACGAGCAGTACTTC
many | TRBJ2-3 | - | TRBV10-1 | CASSGIGTQYF | TGCGCCAGCAGTGGAATTGGTACGCAGTATTTT
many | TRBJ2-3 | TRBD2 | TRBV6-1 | CASMRVTLGLAGDTQYF | TGTGCCAGCATGAGGGTCACATTGGGACTAGCAGGGGATACGCAGTATTTT
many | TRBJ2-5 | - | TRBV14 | CASSQGIGTPLYF | TGTGCCAGCAGCCAAGGGATTGGGACTCCCTTATACTTC
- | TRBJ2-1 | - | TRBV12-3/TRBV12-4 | CASSLNILGPNEQFF | TGTGCCAGCAGTTTAAACATTCTGGGGCCGAATGAGCAGTTCTTC
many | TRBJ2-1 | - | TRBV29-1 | CSVGDGSSYNEQFF | TGCAGCGTTGGGGACGGGAGCTCCTACAATGAGCAGTTCTTC
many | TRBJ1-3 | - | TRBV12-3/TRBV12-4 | CASSLKVLGISGNTIYF | TGTGCCAGCAGTTTAAAGGTCCTCGGGATCTCTGGAAACACCATATATTTT
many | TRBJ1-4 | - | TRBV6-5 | CASSYLSGADFINEKLFF | TGTGCCAGCAGTTACCTCTCGGGGGCAGACTTTATTAATGAAAAACTGTTTTTT
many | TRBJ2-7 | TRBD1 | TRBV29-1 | CSVGYQGATYF | TGCAGCGTTGGGTACCAGGGGGCCACGTACTTC
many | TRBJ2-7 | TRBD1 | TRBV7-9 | CASSLTGVPYEQYF | TGTGCCAGCAGCCTCACAGGGGTGCCCTACGAGCAGTACTTC
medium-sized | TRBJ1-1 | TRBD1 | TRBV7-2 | CASSRRTGGEEAFF | TGTGCCAGCAGCCGGAGGACAGGGGGAGAAGAAGCTTTCTTT
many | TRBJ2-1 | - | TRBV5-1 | CASSLEQEQFF | TGCGCCAGCAGCTTGGAACAGGAGCAGTTCTTC
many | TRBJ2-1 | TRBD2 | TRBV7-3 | CASSQGLAGGLEQFF | TGTGCCAGCAGCCAAGGGCTAGCGGGGGGGCTTGAGCAGTTCTTC
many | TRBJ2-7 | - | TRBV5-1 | CASSGGDRTLSYEQYF | TGCGCCAGCAGCGGGGGGGACAGGACCTTGTCCTACGAGCAGTACTTC
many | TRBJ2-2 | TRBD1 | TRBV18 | CASSQDRVGYTGELFF | TGTGCCAGCTCACAGGACAGGGTCGGATACACCGGGGAGCTGTTTTTT
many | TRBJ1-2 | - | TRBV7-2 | CASSLVGSDGYTF | TGTGCCAGCAGCTTAGTAGGTTCCGATGGCTACACCTTC
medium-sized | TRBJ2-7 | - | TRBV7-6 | CASSLWGGSSYEQYF | TGTGCCAGCAGCTTATGGGGAGGCAGTTCCTACGAGCAGTACTTC
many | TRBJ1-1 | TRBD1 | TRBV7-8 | CASSLDRGHTEAFF | TGTGCCAGCAGCTTAGACAGGGGTCACACTGAAGCTTTCTTT
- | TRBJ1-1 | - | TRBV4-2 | CTSSQDRGMGGSEAFF | TGTACCAGCAGCCAAGACCGGGGCATGGGAGGGTCTGAAGCTTTCTTT
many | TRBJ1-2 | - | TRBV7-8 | CASSLQGPNYGYTF | TGTGCCAGCAGCTTACAGGGGCCCAACTATGGCTACACCTTC
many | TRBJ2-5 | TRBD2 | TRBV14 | CASSPLRAGGYETQYF | TGTGCCAGCAGCCCCTTGAGAGCGGGGGGGTACGAGACCCAGTACTTC
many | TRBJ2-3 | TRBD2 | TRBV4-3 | CASSQGRGASDTQYF | TGCGCCAGCAGCCAAGGGCGGGGGGCCTCAGATACGCAGTATTTT
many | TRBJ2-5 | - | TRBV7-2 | CASSPRVGGQETQYF | TGTGCCAGCAGCCCCCGTGTAGGGGGCCAAGAGACCCAGTACTTC
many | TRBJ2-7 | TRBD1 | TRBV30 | CAWSVGTGVPYEQYF | TGTGCCTGGAGTGTAGGGACAGGAGTACCCTACGAGCAGTACTTC
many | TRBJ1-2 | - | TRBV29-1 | CSVDGAGRGGYTF | TGCAGCGTTGACGGGGCAGGGCGTGGGGGCTACACCTTC
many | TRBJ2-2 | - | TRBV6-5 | CASSYSVGELFF | TGTGCCAGCAGTTACTCTGTGGGGGAGCTGTTTTTT
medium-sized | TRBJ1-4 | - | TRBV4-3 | CASSQVGGGLIEKLFF | TGCGCCAGCAGCCAAGTTGGGGGAGGACTGATTGAAAAACTGTTTTTT
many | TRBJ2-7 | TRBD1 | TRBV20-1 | CSPGQGNEQYF | TGCAGTCCGGGACAGGGGAACGAGCAGTACTTC
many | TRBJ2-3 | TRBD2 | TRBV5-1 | CASSLGLADDTQYF | TGCGCCAGCAGCTTGGGACTAGCAGACGATACGCAGTATTTT
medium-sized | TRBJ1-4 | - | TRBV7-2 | CASSLETGDEKLFF | TGTGCCAGCAGCTTAGAGACGGGCGATGAAAAACTGTTTTTT
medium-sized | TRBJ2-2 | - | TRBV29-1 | CSVGGRTGELFF | TGCAGCGTCGGAGGGCGAACCGGGGAGCTGTTTTTT
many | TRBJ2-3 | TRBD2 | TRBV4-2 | CASSQGAGDTDTQYF | TGTGCCAGCAGCCAAGGGGCGGGAGACACAGATACGCAGTATTTT
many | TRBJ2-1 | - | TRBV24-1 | CATSDGVAVSYNEQFF | TGTGCCACCAGTGATGGGGTAGCGGTCTCCTACAATGAGCAGTTCTTC
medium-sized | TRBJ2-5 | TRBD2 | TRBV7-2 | CASSGKGLAGETQYF | TGTGCCAGCAGCGGGAAGGGACTAGCGGGAGAGACCCAGTACTTC
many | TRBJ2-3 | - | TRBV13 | CASSLDRTDTQYF | TGTGCCAGCAGCTTAGACAGGACAGATACGCAGTATTTT
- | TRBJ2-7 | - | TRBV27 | CASSFGSLTYEQYF | TGTGCCAGCAGTTTCGGATCGCTCACCTACGAGCAGTACTTC